Listed below are T cell receptor beta chains from one sample, sequenced in a study of blood T cells in healthy people across ages. A single record per CDR3 protein comes from TCRdb applying MiXCR to the 5' RACE reads. Here the sample spans about 620,000 distinct CDR3 sequences, more than 20% being singletons. The source material was blood. Receptor source: a man aged 65-85 years in good health. Each CDR3 is given with its conserved first and last residue. The D gene is left open where the match is weak. Rows may omit the clone size; those that give it use once, few, many or a size class.

D,size,V,J,DNA,CDR3
TRBD2,-,TRBV12-3/TRBV12-4,TRBJ2-2,TGTGCCAGCAGTTTTTTACTAGCGGCGAACACCGGGGAGCTGTTTTTT,CASSFLLAANTGELFF
TRBD2,few,TRBV20-1,TRBJ2-1,TGCAGTGCTAGGGGACTAGCGATCGAGCAGTTCTTC,CSARGLAIEQFF
-,few,TRBV20-1,TRBJ2-5,TGCAGTGCTAGAGATTATCGTTCCCGGGAAGAGACCCAGTACTTC,CSARDYRSREETQYF
TRBD1,many,TRBV20-1,TRBJ2-7,TGCAGTGCTAGACAACGGACAGGGGGTCCCTACGAGCAGTACTTC,CSARQRTGGPYEQYF
TRBD1,few,TRBV29-1,TRBJ2-3,TGCAGCGTTGAGGACAGGGAAGATACGCAGTATTTT,CSVEDREDTQYF
TRBD2,many,TRBV2,TRBJ2-5,TGTGCCAGCAGTGAGGGACTAGCGGGAGAGACCCAGTACTTC,CASSEGLAGETQYF
TRBD1,-,TRBV4-1,TRBJ2-2,TGCGCCAGCAGCCAATTTCTGCGACAGGGGAACACCGGGGAGCTGTTTTTT,CASSQFLRQGNTGELFF
-,many,TRBV7-9,TRBJ2-5,TGTGCCAGCAGCTTAAGGACTGCCTTCCAAGAGACCCAGTACTTC,CASSLRTAFQETQYF
-,few,TRBV6-6,TRBJ1-4,TGTGCCAGCAGATTACAGGGCCCGGCTGAAAAACTGTTTTTT,CASRLQGPAEKLFF
-,few,TRBV12-3/TRBV12-4,TRBJ2-7,TGTGCCAGCAGTCCTGGCTACATTCCCTACGAGCAGTACTTC,CASSPGYIPYEQYF
TRBD2,many,TRBV29-1,TRBJ2-5,TGCAGCGTTGTCCCCGGGACTAAGTTTTCAGAGACCCAGTACTTC,CSVVPGTKFSETQYF
TRBD1,few,TRBV20-1,TRBJ2-5,TGCAGTGCTAGGACAGGGGTGATTCAAGAGACCCAGTACTTC,CSARTGVIQETQYF
-,few,TRBV29-1,TRBJ2-5,TGCAGCGTTGAGGCAGGGCCGGGGGAGACCCAGTACTTC,CSVEAGPGETQYF
TRBD2,-,TRBV20-1,TRBJ2-2,TGCAGTGCTAGAGATTCGGCTAGCGGGAGAACGAACACCGGGGAGCTGTTTTTT,CSARDSASGRTNTGELFF
-,few,TRBV2,TRBJ1-4,TGTGCCAGCAGACGTTTTGTAGGGGAAAAACTGTTTTTT,CASRRFVGEKLFF
-,-,TRBV3-1,TRBJ1-1,TGTGCCAGCAGCCAAGATTTCAAGAACACTGAAGCTTTCTTT,CASSQDFKNTEAFF
TRBD2,-,TRBV20-1,TRBJ2-1,TGCAGTGCTAGGGGGACTAGCGGGAATGGAAATGAGCAGTTCTTC,CSARGTSGNGNEQFF
-,-,TRBV4-3,TRBJ2-3,TGCGCCAGCAGCCAAGGACAGCTTAGCACAGATACGCAGTATTTT,CASSQGQLSTDTQYF
-,once,TRBV20-1,TRBJ2-7,TGCAGTGCTAGAAGGGCCCTCTCCTCCTACGAGCAGTACTTC,CSARRALSSYEQYF
-,-,TRBV5-1,TRBJ2-6,TGCGCCAGCAGCCCCAGGGGTCCCTCTGGGGCCAACATCCTGACTTTC,CASSPRGPSGANILTF
-,many,TRBV14,TRBJ2-1,TGTGCCAGCAGCCAAAAGTCTGAGCAGTTCTTC,CASSQKSEQFF
-,-,TRBV6-5,TRBJ2-7,TGTGCCAGCAGTTACTCTGGAGGGGACAGCTCCTACGAGCAGTACTTC,CASSYSGGDSSYEQYF
TRBD2,few,TRBV6-2/TRBV6-3,TRBJ2-2,TGTGCCAGCAGCAAGCGGGGAGGTACCGGGGAGCTGTTTTTT,CASSKRGGTGELFF
-,-,TRBV12-3/TRBV12-4,TRBJ2-1,TGTGCCAGCAGTTTAAGGGGAACCCAATCCGAGCAGTTCTTC,CASSLRGTQSEQFF
-,many,TRBV7-2,TRBJ2-7,TGTGCCAGCAGCTTATTGGGCTTCTACGAGCAGTACTTC,CASSLLGFYEQYF
TRBD1,-,TRBV20-1,TRBJ1-1,TGCAGTGCTCCCGATTCGACAGGGGGCATTAAAGCTTTCTTT,CSAPDSTGGIKAFF
TRBD2,-,TRBV7-2,TRBJ2-7,TGTGCCAGCAGCCTTCAGCGGGGCTACGAGCAGTACTTC,CASSLQRGYEQYF
-,few,TRBV6-2/TRBV6-3,TRBJ2-3,TGTGCCAGCAGTTATATTACAGGGAGCACGCAGTATTTT,CASSYITGSTQYF
TRBD1,-,TRBV6-2/TRBV6-3,TRBJ2-7,TGTGCCAGCAGGATAGAAGGACAGGGGTCTATCCACGAGCAGTACTTC,CASRIEGQGSIHEQYF
-,-,TRBV5-1,TRBJ2-3,TGCGCCAGCAGCTTCTGGAGCGGAAGTAGCACAGATACGCAGTATTTT,CASSFWSGSSTDTQYF
TRBD2,-,TRBV7-3,TRBJ2-1,TGTGCCAGCAGCCCAGGTCGTCTAGCGGTAAGCTCCTACAATGAGCAGTTCTTC,CASSPGRLAVSSYNEQFF
TRBD2,few,TRBV29-1,TRBJ2-1,TGCAGCGTTGAATGGCTAGCGGGAGTTAGGGAGCAGTTCTTC,CSVEWLAGVREQFF
-,few,TRBV6-2/TRBV6-3,TRBJ2-3,TGTGCCAGCAGTGAAAGGCCGGATACGCAGTATTTT,CASSERPDTQYF
TRBD2,few,TRBV6-6,TRBJ2-5,TGTGCCAGCACCTTAGCGGGAGTAGAGACCCAGTACTTC,CASTLAGVETQYF
-,few,TRBV20-1,TRBJ2-7,TGCAGTGCTAGAATGGACGGGAACGAGCAGTACTTC,CSARMDGNEQYF
TRBD1,-,TRBV4-1,TRBJ1-1,TGCGCCAGCAGCCAAGAGTCGGACAGGTTGCGCTTCTTT,CASSQESDRLRFF
-,few,TRBV6-4,TRBJ2-2,TGTGCCAGCAGTGACGCAACCGGGCCAACCGGGGAGCTGTTTTTT,CASSDATGPTGELFF
-,-,TRBV5-1,TRBJ2-4,TGCGCCAGCAGCTTTACGGGGGACAAAAACATTCAGTACTTC,CASSFTGDKNIQYF
-,-,TRBV5-1,TRBJ1-4,TGCGCCAGCAGCTCCGAACGGGGAAATGAAAAACTGTTTTTT,CASSSERGNEKLFF
TRBD2,-,TRBV4-1,TRBJ2-7,TGCGCCAGCAGCCAAGATGAGACTAGCGGGAGGGCGTCCTACGAGCAGTACTTC,CASSQDETSGRASYEQYF
TRBD1,few,TRBV5-1,TRBJ1-2,TGCGCCAGCGCCGGGGGGACAGGGAGTCTCAGTGGCTATGGCTACACCTTC,CASAGGTGSLSGYGYTF
TRBD2,-,TRBV28,TRBJ2-7,TGTGCCAGCAGTTTTCAGGGGACTAGCGCGGAGCAGTACTTC,CASSFQGTSAEQYF
TRBD1,-,TRBV6-2/TRBV6-3,TRBJ2-2,TGTGCCAGCGGTTACCCGACAGGGATCGGGACCGGGGAGCTGTTTTTT,CASGYPTGIGTGELFF
-,-,TRBV7-2,TRBJ1-2,TGTGCCAGCAGCTTAGTAGGGTCTGGCTACACCTTC,CASSLVGSGYTF
TRBD2,few,TRBV6-2/TRBV6-3,TRBJ2-1,TGTGCCAGCAGTTACGGCGGGAGGGTCTACAATGAGCAGTTCTTC,CASSYGGRVYNEQFF
-,few,TRBV28,TRBJ1-1,TGTGCCAGCAGTTCAAACGGGCCCGAAGCTTTCTTT,CASSSNGPEAFF
TRBD1,-,TRBV28,TRBJ1-2,TGTGCCAGCAGTTATCCGGGACAGCACTATGGCTACACCTTC,CASSYPGQHYGYTF
TRBD2,many,TRBV4-1,TRBJ2-5,TGCGCCAGCAGCCAATCGAGGGGGGCTAGCGGGAGAGAGGGGACCCAGTACTTC,CASSQSRGASGREGTQYF
-,-,TRBV2,TRBJ1-1,TGTGCCAGCAGTGAGGGCAGTTTTTACACTGAAGCTTTCTTT,CASSEGSFYTEAFF
-,many,TRBV7-7,TRBJ2-7,TGTGCTAGCAGCTTAGACAGCGGTTCCTACGAGCAGTACTTC,CASSLDSGSYEQYF
-,-,TRBV29-1,TRBJ1-5,TGCAGCGTTCTTCCACAGGATAGCAATCAGCCCCAGCAATTT,CSVLPQDSNQPQQF
-,few,TRBV2,TRBJ1-2,TGTGCCAGCAGTTGGGAGAAGAGTCCCTATGGCTACACCTTC,CASSWEKSPYGYTF
-,-,TRBV5-1,TRBJ2-3,TGCGCCAGCAGCAAGAATCCTAGTCGATCAGATACGCAGTATTTT,CASSKNPSRSDTQYF
-,once,TRBV4-3,TRBJ2-7,TGCGCCAGCAGCCAAGATTTCGGGGGGCCGGGCGAGCAGTACTTC,CASSQDFGGPGEQYF
TRBD1,-,TRBV4-2,TRBJ2-7,TGTGCCAGCAGCCGTTCGGGACAGTTCTACGAGCAGTACTTC,CASSRSGQFYEQYF